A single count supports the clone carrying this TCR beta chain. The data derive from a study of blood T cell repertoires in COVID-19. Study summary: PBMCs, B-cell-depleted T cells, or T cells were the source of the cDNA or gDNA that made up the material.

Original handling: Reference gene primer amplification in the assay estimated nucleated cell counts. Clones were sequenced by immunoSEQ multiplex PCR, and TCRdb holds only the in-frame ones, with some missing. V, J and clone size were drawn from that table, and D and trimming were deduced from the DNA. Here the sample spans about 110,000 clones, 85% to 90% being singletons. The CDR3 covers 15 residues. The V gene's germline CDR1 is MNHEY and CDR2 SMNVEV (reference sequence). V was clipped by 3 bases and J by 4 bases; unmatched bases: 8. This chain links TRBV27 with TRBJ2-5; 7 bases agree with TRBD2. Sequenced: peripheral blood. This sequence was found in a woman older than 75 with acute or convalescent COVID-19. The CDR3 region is CASSFWSRGIETQYF. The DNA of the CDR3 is TGTGCCAGCAGTTTCTGGTCGCGGGGGATAGAGACCCAGTACTTC.